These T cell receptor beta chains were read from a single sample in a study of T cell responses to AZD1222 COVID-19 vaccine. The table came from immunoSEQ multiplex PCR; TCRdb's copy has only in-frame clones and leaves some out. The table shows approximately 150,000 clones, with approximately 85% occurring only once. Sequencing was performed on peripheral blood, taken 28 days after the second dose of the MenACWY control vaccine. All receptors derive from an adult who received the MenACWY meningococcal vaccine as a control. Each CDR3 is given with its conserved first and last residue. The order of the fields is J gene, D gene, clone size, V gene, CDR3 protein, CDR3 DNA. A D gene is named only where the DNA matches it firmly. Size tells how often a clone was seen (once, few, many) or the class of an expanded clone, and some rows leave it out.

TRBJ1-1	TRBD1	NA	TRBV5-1	CASSRGTEIMNTEAFF	TGCGCCAGCAGCCGGGGGACAGAGATCATGAACACTGAAGCTTTCTTT
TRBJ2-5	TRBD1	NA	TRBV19	CASSPQKGAWETQYF	TGTGCCAGTAGTCCTCAGAAGGGGGCTTGGGAGACCCAGTACTTC
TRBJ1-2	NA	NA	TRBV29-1	CSVEAGSLTGYTF	TGCAGCGTTGAGGCAGGAAGCCTGACGGGCTACACCTTC
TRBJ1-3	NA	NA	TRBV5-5	CASSLRNSGNTIYF	TGTGCCAGCAGCTTGCGGAACTCTGGAAACACCATATATTTT
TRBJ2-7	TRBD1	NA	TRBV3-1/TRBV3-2	CASSQTTGTLYF	TGTGCCAGCAGCCAGACGACAGGGACGTTGTACTTC
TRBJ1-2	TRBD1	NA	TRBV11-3	CASSSGTGGRLGYTF	TGTGCCAGCAGCTCTGGGACAGGGGGTAGACTGGGCTACACCTTC
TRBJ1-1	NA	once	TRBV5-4	CASSLAGVRDTEAFF	TGTGCCAGCAGCTTGGCGGGAGTAAGGGACACTGAAGCTTTCTTT
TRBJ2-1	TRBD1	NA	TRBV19	CASITQGRGAYNEQFF	TGTGCCAGTATTACACAGGGGCGAGGGGCCTACAATGAGCAGTTCTTC
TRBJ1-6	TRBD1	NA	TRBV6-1	CASSDGQGIGKTLHF	TGTGCCAGCAGTGATGGACAGGGGATAGGGAAGACCCTCCACTTT
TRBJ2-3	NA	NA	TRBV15	CATSVTGVRRDTQYF	TGTGCCACCAGCGTAACGGGGGTCCGGAGAGATACGCAGTATTTT
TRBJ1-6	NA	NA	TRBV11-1	CASSLFGDSPLHF	TGTGCCAGCAGCTTATTTGGTGATTCACCCCTCCACTTT
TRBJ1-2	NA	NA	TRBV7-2	CASSDYPGSYGYTF	TGTGCCAGCAGCGACTATCCAGGGAGCTATGGCTACACCTTC
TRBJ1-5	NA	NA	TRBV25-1	CASSEGATDYSNQPQHF	TGTGCCAGCAGTGAAGGTGCGACAGACTATAGCAATCAGCCCCAGCATTTT
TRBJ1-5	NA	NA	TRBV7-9	CASSLSGGPQHF	TGTGCCAGCAGCTTATCGGGGGGGCCCCAGCATTTT
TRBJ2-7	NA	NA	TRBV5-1	CASSQWAAYEQYF	TGCGCCAGCAGCCAGTGGGCCGCTTACGAGCAGTACTTC
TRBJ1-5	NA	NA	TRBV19	CASSATLNQPQHF	TGTGCCAGTAGTGCAACCTTAAATCAGCCCCAGCATTTT
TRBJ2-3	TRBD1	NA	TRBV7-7	CASSPGGRTDTQYF	TGTGCTAGCAGCCCAGGGGGCCGGACAGATACGCAGTATTTT
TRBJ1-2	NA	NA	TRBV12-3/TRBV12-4	CASSLADGYTF	TGTGCCAGCAGTTTGGCAGATGGCTACACCTTC